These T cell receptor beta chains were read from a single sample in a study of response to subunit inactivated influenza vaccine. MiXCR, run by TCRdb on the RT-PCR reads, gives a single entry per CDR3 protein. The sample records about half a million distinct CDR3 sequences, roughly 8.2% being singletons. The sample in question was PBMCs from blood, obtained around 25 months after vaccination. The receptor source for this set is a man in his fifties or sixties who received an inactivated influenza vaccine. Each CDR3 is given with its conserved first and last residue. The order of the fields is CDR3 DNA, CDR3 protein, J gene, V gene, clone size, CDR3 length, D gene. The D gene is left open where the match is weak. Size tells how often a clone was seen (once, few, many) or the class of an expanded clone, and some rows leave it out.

TGTGCCAGCAGCTTAGTCCGGATGAACACTGAAGCTTTCTTT,CASSLVRMNTEAFF,TRBJ1-1,TRBV7-2,many,14,NA
TGCAGTGCCCTGGGACAGAGCTCCTACGAGCAGTACTTC,CSALGQSSYEQYF,TRBJ2-7,TRBV20-1,many,13,TRBD1
TGCAGTGTCGGGCAGGGGGCCGGGGAGCTGTTTTTT,CSVGQGAGELFF,TRBJ2-2,TRBV20-1,many,12,TRBD1
TGTGCCAGCAGCGTACAGGGGGCCCCCGGGGATACGCAGTATTTT,CASSVQGAPGDTQYF,TRBJ2-3,TRBV9,NA,15,TRBD1
TGTGCCAGCAGCATGGGACTAGCGACCTCCTACGAGCAGTACTTC,CASSMGLATSYEQYF,TRBJ2-7,TRBV12-3/TRBV12-4,few,15,TRBD2
TGTGCCAGCAGCTTAGTTAGGTCAACCTACGAGCAGTACTTC,CASSLVRSTYEQYF,TRBJ2-7,TRBV7-2,NA,14,NA
TGTGCCAGCTCACCACCGGCGGGGGGGAACTATGGCTACACCTTC,CASSPPAGGNYGYTF,TRBJ1-2,TRBV18,few,15,NA
TGTGCCAGCAGCTCCCTGGGCCCGGGACAGGGGGAAATGTTCTTC,CASSSLGPGQGEMFF,TRBJ2-1,TRBV7-3,many,15,TRBD1
TGCAGTGCTAGTATTCGAGCGGGAGGATACAATGAGCAGTTCTTC,CSASIRAGGYNEQFF,TRBJ2-1,TRBV20-1,few,15,TRBD2
TGTGCCAGCAGCTTGACTAGCGGGGGTAGCTCTGGGGCCAACGTCCTGACTTTC,CASSLTSGGSSGANVLTF,TRBJ2-6,TRBV11-2,NA,18,TRBD2
TGCAGTGCTTGGATCGGGACTAGCGGATACAATGAGCAGTTCTTC,CSAWIGTSGYNEQFF,TRBJ2-1,TRBV20-1,few,15,TRBD2
TGTGCCAGCAGCTTAGGACAGAGAGCTTTGAACACCATATATTTT,CASSLGQRALNTIYF,TRBJ1-3,TRBV7-2,NA,15,NA
TGTGCCAGCAGCCAAGATCACAGGGGCTACGAGCAGTACTTC,CASSQDHRGYEQYF,TRBJ2-7,TRBV3-1,NA,14,TRBD1
TGCGCCAGCAGCGCGGGGACACCCCCCGGTGGCTACACCTTC,CASSAGTPPGGYTF,TRBJ1-2,TRBV4-1,NA,14,NA
TGCAGTGCTAGAGTTGAGGAAGGGCCCGGTGAGCTGTTTTTT,CSARVEEGPGELFF,TRBJ2-2,TRBV20-1,NA,14,NA
TGTGCCATCAGTAATTCTTTCAACAGGGGTGGGACGCAGTATTTT,CAISNSFNRGGTQYF,TRBJ2-3,TRBV10-3,NA,15,TRBD1
TGTGCCAGCAAACTGGATAGCAATCAGCCCCAGCATTTT,CASKLDSNQPQHF,TRBJ1-5,TRBV2,few,13,NA
TGTGCCAGCAGCGCATACCAGGGAGTCTCCTACAATGAGCAGTTCTTC,CASSAYQGVSYNEQFF,TRBJ2-1,TRBV7-6,NA,16,NA
TGTGCCAGCACCAACGGGGGGCATGAGCAGTACTTC,CASTNGGHEQYF,TRBJ2-7,TRBV6-2/TRBV6-3,NA,12,NA
TGCAGTGCTAGAGACCCCGCGGAGCGAGAGCAGTTCTTC,CSARDPAEREQFF,TRBJ2-1,TRBV20-1,NA,13,NA
TGTGCCAGCAGTTTAGATTCGGCGGAAAGACCCCCCTTCTACAATGAGCAGTTCTTC,CASSLDSAERPPFYNEQFF,TRBJ2-1,TRBV12-3/TRBV12-4,many,19,NA
TGTGCCAGCATATGGGGCGCGGGCGATTCACCCCTCCACTTT,CASIWGAGDSPLHF,TRBJ1-6,TRBV6-4,few,14,NA
TGTGCCAGCAGTTTCTCATCTACGAAAGCTTTCTTT,CASSFSSTKAFF,TRBJ1-1,TRBV28,few,12,NA
TGTGCCACCAGTGCCCTAAGCCGCTCTGGGGCCAACGTCCTGACTTTC,CATSALSRSGANVLTF,TRBJ2-6,TRBV24-1,many,16,NA
TGTGCCAGCAGCCAAGTTCAAGGGGGGGACACCGGGGAGCTGTTTTTT,CASSQVQGGDTGELFF,TRBJ2-2,TRBV4-2,many,16,NA
TGTGCCAGCAGTTTTAATGCAGGCCTTGGACAAGAGACCCAGTACTTC,CASSFNAGLGQETQYF,TRBJ2-5,TRBV12-3/TRBV12-4,few,16,NA
TGTGCCACCAGCAGAGTACGTTACGAGCAGTACTTC,CATSRVRYEQYF,TRBJ2-7,TRBV15,few,12,NA
TGCAGCGTCTCGGGACCGAGCTCTGGAAACACCATATATTTT,CSVSGPSSGNTIYF,TRBJ1-3,TRBV29-1,NA,14,NA
TGCAGCGTTGAGCTTCAGGGGCCCCTTACCTACGAGCAGTACTTC,CSVELQGPLTYEQYF,TRBJ2-7,TRBV29-1,many,15,NA
TGTGCCAGCAGTTTAACTCGGGGCGCCAAAAACATTCAGTACTTC,CASSLTRGAKNIQYF,TRBJ2-4,TRBV28,many,15,NA
TGTGCCAGCAGTTTAGGGACAGGGTTCACCTACGAGCAGTACTTC,CASSLGTGFTYEQYF,TRBJ2-7,TRBV12-3/TRBV12-4,many,15,TRBD1
TGTGCCAGCTTTATCGGGCCTAACTATGGCTACACCTTC,CASFIGPNYGYTF,TRBJ1-2,TRBV2,NA,13,NA
TGTGCCAGCAGCTTATCAAGGTTCGGCGATGAGCAGTTCTTC,CASSLSRFGDEQFF,TRBJ2-1,TRBV7-9,NA,14,NA